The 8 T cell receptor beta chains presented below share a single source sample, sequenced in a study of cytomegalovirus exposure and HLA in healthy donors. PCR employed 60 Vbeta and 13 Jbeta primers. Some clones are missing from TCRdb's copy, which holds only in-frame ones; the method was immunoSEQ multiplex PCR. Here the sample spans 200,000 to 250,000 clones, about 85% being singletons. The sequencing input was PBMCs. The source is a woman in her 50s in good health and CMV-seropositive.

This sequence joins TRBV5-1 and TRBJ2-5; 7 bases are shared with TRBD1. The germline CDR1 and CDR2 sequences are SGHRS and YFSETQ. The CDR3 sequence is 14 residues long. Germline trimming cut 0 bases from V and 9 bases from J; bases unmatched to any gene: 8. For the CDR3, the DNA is TGCGCCAGCAGCTTGGACAGGGGCGGGTGGTCCCAGTACTTC. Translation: CASSLDRGGWSQYF.

The CDR3 protein is CASDRESGYTF. As DNA, the CDR3 is TGTGCGTCCGACAGGGAGAGTGGCTACACCTTC. The chain is built from TRBV7-6 and TRBJ1-2, with TRBD1 matching over 7 bases. Per germline, CDR1 SGHVS and CDR2 FNYEAQ. This CDR3 region has 11 residues.

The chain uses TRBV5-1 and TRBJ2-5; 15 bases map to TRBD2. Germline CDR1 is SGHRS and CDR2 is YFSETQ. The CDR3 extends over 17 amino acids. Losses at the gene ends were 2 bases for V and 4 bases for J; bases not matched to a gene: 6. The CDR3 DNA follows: TGCGCCAGCAGCTTCGGACTAGCGGGGGGGCAGGGAGAGACCCAGTACTTC. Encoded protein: CASSFGLAGGQGETQYF.

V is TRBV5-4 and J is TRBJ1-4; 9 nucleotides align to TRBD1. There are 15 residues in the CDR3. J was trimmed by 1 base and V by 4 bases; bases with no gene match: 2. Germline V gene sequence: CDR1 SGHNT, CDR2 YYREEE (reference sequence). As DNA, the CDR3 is TGTGCCAGCAGCCGGGACAGGGAAACTAATGAAAAACTGTTTTTT. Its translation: CASSRDRETNEKLFF.

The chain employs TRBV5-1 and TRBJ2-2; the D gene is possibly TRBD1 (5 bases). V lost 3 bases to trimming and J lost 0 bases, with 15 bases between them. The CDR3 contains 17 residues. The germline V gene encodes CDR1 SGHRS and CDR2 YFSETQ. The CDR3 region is CASSSPWEGANTGELFF. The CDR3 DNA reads TGCGCCAGCAGCTCCCCTTGGGAAGGGGCGAACACCGGGGAGCTGTTTTTT.

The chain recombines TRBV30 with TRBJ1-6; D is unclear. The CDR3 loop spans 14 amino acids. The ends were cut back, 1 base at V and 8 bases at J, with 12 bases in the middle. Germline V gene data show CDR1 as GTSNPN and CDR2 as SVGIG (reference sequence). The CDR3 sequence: CAWSDGLLHSPLHF. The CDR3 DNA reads TGTGCCTGGAGTGATGGACTTCTTCATTCACCCCTCCACTTT.

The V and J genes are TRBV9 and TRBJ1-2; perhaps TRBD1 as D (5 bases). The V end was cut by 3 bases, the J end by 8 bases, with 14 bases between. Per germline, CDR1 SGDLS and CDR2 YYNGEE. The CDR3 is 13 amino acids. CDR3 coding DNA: TGTGCCAGCAGCGACAGCAGGGTACAGGGCTACACCTTC. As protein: CASSDSRVQGYTF.

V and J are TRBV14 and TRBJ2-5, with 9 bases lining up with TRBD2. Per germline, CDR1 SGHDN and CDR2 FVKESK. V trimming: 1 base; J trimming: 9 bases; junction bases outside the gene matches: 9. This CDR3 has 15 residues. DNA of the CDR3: TGTGCCAGCAGCCAAGTAGCGGGGGCGGTTGGGGCCCAGTACTTC. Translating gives CASSQVAGAVGAQYF.